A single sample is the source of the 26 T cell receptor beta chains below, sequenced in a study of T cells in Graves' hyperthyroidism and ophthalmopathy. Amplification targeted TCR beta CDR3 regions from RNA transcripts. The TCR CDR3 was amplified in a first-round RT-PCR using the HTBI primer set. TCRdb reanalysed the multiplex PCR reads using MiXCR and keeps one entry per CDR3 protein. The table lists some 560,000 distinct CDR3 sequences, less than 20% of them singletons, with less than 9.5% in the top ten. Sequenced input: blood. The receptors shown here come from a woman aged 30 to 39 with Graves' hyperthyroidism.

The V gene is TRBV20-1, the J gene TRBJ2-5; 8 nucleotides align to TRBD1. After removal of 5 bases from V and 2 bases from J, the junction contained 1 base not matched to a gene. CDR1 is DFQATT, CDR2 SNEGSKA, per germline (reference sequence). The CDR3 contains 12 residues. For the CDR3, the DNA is TGCAGTGCTTACAGGGGGCAAGAGACCCAGTACTTC. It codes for CSAYRGQETQYF.

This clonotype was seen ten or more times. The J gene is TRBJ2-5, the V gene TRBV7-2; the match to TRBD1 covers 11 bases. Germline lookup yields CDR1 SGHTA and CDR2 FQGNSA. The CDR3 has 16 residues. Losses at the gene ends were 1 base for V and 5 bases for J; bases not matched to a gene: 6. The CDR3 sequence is CASSLGGDRGWETQYF. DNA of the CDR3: TGTGCCAGCAGCTTAGGGGGGGACAGGGGGTGGGAGACCCAGTACTTC.

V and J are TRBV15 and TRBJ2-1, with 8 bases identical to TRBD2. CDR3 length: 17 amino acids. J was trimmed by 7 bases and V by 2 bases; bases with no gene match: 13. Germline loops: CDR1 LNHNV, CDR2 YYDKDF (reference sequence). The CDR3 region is CATSRSTVAGKGNEQFF. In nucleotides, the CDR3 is TGTGCCACCAGCAGAAGCACTGTAGCGGGAAAAGGTAATGAGCAGTTCTTC.

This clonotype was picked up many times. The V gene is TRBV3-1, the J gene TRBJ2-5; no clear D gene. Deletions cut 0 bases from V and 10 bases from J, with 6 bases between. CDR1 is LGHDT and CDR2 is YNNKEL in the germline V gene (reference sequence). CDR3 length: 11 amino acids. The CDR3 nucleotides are TGTGCCAGCAGCCAAGAAGCCTACCAGTACTTC. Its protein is CASSQEAYQYF.

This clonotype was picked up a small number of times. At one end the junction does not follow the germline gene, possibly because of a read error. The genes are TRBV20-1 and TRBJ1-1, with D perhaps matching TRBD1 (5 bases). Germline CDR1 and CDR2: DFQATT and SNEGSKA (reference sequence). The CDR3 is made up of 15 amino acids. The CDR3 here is CRAKDGSTGNTEAFF. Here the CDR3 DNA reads TGCAGGGCTAAGGACGGGTCAACAGGGAACACTGAAGCTTTCTTT.

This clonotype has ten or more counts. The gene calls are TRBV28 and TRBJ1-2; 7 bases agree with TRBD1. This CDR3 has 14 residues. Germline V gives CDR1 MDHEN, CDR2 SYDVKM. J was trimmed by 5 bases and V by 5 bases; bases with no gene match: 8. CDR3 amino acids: CASSVQGQSYGYTF. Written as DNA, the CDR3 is TGTGCCAGCAGTGTCCAGGGACAGAGTTATGGCTACACCTTC.

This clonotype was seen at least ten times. CDR3 sequence (DNA): TGTGCCAGCAGCTTAACCCCGGACACTCCCCACTATGGCTACACCTTC. Encoded protein: CASSLTPDTPHYGYTF. The gene calls are TRBV7-2 and TRBJ1-2; tentatively, D is TRBD1 (5 bases). Germline V gene sequence: CDR1 SGHTA, CDR2 FQGNSA. Deletions cut 2 bases from V and 3 bases from J, with 16 bases between. There are 16 residues in the CDR3. Drawing the rest from reference TRBV7-2 and TRBJ1-2, the complete variable domain is GAGVSQSPSNKVTEKGKDVELRCDPISGHTALYWYRQSLGQGLEFLIYFQGNSAPDKSGLPSDRFSAERTGGSVSTLTIQRTQQEDSAVYLCASSLTPDTPHYGYTFGSGTRLTVV.

The CDR3 DNA follows: TGTGCCAGTCGGGCCCGTCATGCATCTGGAAACACCATATATTTT. Translation gives CASRARHASGNTIYF. The chain has TRBV19 and TRBJ1-3; no clear D. Germline V gene lookup returns CDR1 LNHDA and CDR2 SQIVND (reference sequence). The CDR3 sequence is 15 residues long. V lost 8 bases, J lost 1 base, and 15 bases lay in between.

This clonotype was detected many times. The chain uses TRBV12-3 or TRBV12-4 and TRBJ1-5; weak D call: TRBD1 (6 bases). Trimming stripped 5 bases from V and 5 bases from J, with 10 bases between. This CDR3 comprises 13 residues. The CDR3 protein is CASSQRGYQPQHF. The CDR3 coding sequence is TGTGCCAGCAGTCAGAGGGGGTATCAGCCCCAGCATTTT.

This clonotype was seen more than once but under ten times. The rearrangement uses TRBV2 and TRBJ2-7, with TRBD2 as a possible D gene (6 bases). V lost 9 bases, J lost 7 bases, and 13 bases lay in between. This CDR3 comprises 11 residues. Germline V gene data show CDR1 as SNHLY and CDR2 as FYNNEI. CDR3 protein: CARGVAEEQYF. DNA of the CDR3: TGTGCCAGAGGGGTAGCGGAAGAGCAGTACTTC.

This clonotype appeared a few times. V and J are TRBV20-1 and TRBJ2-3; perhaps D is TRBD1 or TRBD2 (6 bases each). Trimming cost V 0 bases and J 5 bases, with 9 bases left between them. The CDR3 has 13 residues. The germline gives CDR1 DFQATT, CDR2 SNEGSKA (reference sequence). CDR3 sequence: CSARDGGRDTQYF. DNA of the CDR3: TGCAGTGCTAGAGATGGGGGGCGAGATACGCAGTATTTT.

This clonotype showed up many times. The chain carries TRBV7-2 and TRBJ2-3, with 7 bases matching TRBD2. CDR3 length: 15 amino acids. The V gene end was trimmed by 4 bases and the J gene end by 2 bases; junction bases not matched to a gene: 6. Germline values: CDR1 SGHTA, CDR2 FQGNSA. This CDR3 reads CASSSSAGFTDTQYF. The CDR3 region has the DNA TGTGCCAGCAGCTCGTCAGCGGGGTTCACAGATACGCAGTATTTT.

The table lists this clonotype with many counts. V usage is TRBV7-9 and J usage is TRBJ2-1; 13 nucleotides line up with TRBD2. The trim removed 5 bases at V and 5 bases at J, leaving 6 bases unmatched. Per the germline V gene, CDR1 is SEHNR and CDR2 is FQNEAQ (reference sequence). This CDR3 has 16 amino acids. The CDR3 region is CASSDQGLAGNNEQFF. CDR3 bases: TGTGCCAGCAGCGACCAGGGACTAGCGGGGAACAATGAGCAGTTCTTC.

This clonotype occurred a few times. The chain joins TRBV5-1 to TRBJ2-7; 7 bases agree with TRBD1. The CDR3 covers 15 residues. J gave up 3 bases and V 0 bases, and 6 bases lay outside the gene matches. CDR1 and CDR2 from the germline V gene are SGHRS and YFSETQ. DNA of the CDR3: TGCGCCAGCAGCTTGGAACAGGGGTCGCACTACGAGCAGTACTTC. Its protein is CASSLEQGSHYEQYF. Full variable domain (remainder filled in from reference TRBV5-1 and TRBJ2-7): KAGVTQTPRYLIKTRGQQVTLSCSPISGHRSVSWYQQTPGQGLQFLFEYFSETQRNKGNFPGRFSGRQFSNSRSEMNVSTLELGDSALYLCASSLEQGSHYEQYFGPGTRLTVT.

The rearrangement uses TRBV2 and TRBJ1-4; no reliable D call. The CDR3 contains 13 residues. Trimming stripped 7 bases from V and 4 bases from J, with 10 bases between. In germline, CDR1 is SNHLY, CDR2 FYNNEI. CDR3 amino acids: CASKTENNEKLFF. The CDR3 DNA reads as TGTGCCAGCAAGACTGAGAATAATGAAAAACTGTTTTTT. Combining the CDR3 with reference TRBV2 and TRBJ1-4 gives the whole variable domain EPEVTQTPSHQVTQMGQEVILRCVPISNHLYFYWYRQILGQKVEFLVSFYNNEISEKSEIFDDQFSVERPDGSNFTLKIRSTKLEDSAMYFCASKTENNEKLFFGSGTQLSVL.

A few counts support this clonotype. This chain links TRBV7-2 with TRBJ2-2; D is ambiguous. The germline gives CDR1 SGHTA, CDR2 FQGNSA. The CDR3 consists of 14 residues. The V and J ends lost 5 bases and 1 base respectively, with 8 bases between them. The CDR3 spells CASSPQMNTGELFF. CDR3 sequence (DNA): TGTGCCAGCAGCCCCCAGATGAACACCGGGGAGCTGTTTTTT.

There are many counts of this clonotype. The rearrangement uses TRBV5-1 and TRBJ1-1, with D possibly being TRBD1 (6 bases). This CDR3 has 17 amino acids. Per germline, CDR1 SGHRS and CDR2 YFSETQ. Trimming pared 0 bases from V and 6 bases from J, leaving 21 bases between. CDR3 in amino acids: CASSLEETGLLGAEAFF. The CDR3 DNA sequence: TGCGCCAGCAGCTTGGAGGAGACAGGACTGTTAGGCGCTGAAGCTTTCTTT.

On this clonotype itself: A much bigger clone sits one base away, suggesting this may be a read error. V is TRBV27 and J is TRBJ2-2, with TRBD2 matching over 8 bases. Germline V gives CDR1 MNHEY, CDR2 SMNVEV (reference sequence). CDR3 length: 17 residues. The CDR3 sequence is CASSLHPMTSVAGELLF. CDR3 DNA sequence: TGTGCCAGCAGTTTACACCCCATGACTAGCGTAGCCGGGGAGCTGCTTTTT.

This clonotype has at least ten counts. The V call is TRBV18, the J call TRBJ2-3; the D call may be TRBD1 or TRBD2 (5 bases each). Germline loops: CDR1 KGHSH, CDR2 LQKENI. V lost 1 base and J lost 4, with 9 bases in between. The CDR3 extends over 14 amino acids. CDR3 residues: CASSPLGESDTQYF. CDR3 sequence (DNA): TGTGCCAGCTCACCACTAGGGGAGTCAGATACGCAGTATTTT.

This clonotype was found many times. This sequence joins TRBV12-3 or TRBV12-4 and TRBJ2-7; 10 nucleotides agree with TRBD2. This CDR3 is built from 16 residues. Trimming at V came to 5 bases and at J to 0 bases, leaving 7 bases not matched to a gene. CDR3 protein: CASSDTSSGSSYEQYF. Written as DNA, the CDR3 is TGTGCCAGCAGTGACACCTCTAGCGGGAGCTCCTACGAGCAGTACTTC.

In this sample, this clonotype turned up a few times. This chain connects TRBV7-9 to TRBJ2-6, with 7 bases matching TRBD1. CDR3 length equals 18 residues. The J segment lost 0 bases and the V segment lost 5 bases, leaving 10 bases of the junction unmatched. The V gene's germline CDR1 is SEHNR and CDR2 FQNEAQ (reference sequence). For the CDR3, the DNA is TGTGCCAGCAGCACACGACAGGGCCCCACCTCTGGGGCCAACGTCCTGACTTTC. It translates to CASSTRQGPTSGANVLTF.

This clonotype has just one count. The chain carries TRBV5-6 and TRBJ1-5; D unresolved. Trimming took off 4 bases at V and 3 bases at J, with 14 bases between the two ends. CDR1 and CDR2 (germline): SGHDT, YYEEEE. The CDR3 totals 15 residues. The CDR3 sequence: CASSPGVGFNQPQHF. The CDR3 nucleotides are TGTGCCAGCAGCCCCGGAGTGGGTTTCAATCAGCCCCAGCATTTT.

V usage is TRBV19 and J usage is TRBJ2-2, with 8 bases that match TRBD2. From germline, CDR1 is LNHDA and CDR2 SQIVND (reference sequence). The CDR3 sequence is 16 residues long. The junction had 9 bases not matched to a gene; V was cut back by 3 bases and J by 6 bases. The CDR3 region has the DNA TGTGCCAGTAGTATGTTCAGCGGGGGTAACGCCGGGGAGCTGTTTTTT. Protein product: CASSMFSGGNAGELFF.

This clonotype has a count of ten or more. For the CDR3, the DNA is TGTGCCAGCAGCGGTAGCGGAGCCGATACGCAGTATTTT. Protein: CASSGSGADTQYF. The chain uses TRBV2 and TRBJ2-3; tentatively, D is TRBD2 (6 bases). Germline CDR1 and CDR2: SNHLY and FYNNEI. Trimming took 6 bases from V and 6 from J, leaving 13 bases between them. CDR3 size: 13 residues.

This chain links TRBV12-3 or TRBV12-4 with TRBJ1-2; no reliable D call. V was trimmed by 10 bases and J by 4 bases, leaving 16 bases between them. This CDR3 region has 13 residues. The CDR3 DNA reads TGTGCCATCCCACCCGAGAGCGGCTATGGCTACACCTTC. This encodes CAIPPESGYGYTF.

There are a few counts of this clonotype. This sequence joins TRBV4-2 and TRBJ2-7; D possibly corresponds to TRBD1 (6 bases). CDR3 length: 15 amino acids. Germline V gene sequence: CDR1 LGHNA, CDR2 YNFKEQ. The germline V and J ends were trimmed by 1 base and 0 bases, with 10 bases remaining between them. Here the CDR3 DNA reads TGTGCCAGCAGCCAAGTGCAGGGGAACTCCTACGAGCAGTACTTC. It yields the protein CASSQVQGNSYEQYF.